These T cell receptor beta chains were read from a single sample in a study of blood T cell repertoires in COVID-19. Only in-frame clones appear in the TCRdb table, and some are missing; sequencing was by immunoSEQ multiplex PCR. The sample contains approximately 68,000 clones, approximately 89% of which appear only once. What was sequenced was peripheral blood. These receptors were obtained from a woman aged 55-75 years with acute or convalescent COVID-19. Each CDR3 is given with its conserved first and last residue.

V	length	J	CDR3
TRBV4-2	14	TRBJ1-1	CASSQDARGASAFF
TRBV3-1/TRBV3-2	11	TRBJ1-2	CASRGSYGYTF
TRBV12-3/TRBV12-4	13	TRBJ1-2	CASSLDTGYGYTF
TRBV10-1	13	TRBJ1-4	CASNPNGGVKLFF
TRBV10-3	13	TRBJ2-1	CAISGGATDEQFF
TRBV5-6	15	TRBJ1-6	CASSNDRGSRSPLHF
TRBV7-2	15	TRBJ1-5	CASSFSGSSNQPQHF
TRBV2	13	TRBJ1-4	CASNRQRGEKLFF
TRBV6-5	14	TRBJ1-5	CASSTQGVSQPQHF
TRBV21-1	15	TRBJ2-7	CASSKGRSSGGEQYF
TRBV4-1	16	TRBJ2-2	CASSARETGGAGELFF
TRBV19	14	TRBJ2-7	CASSKASVSYEQYF
TRBV6-5	14	TRBJ1-4	CASIRGRGPYKLFF
TRBV2	15	TRBJ2-6	CASSIGLSGANVLTF